Listed below are T cell receptor beta chains from one sample, sequenced in a study of blood T cell repertoires in COVID-19. Assay used: immunoSEQ multiplex PCR; TCRdb lists only in-frame clones, some missing. The sample lists approximately 300,000 clones, roughly 85% seen once, with about 2% in the top ten. The sequenced material came from PBMCs or T cells enriched from blood (not recorded which). These receptors came from a woman aged 25 to 45 who had been exposed to COVID-19. The CDR3 runs from the conserved cysteine through the conserved F or W. The order of the fields is D gene, clone size, V gene, J gene, CDR3 DNA, CDR3 protein. A D gene is named only where the DNA matches it firmly. Clone sizes are given selectively: once, few, many, or a class where the clone is expanded.

d_gene: TRBD1; abundance: NA; v_gene: TRBV19; j_gene: TRBJ1-2; CDR3nt: TGTGCCACAGACAGGGGGCGCGACGGCTATGGCTACACCTTC; CDR3aa: CATDRGRDGYGYTF
d_gene: NA; abundance: once; v_gene: TRBV7-9; j_gene: TRBJ2-7; CDR3nt: TGTGCCAGCAGCTTAGTCGGCGGAAAAGCCTACGAGCAGTACTTC; CDR3aa: CASSLVGGKAYEQYF
d_gene: NA; abundance: NA; v_gene: TRBV5-1; j_gene: TRBJ2-5; CDR3nt: TGCGCCAGCAGCTTGACCGACAGGCAAGAGACCCAGTACTTC; CDR3aa: CASSLTDRQETQYF
d_gene: TRBD1; abundance: NA; v_gene: TRBV5-6; j_gene: TRBJ2-1; CDR3nt: TGTGCCAGCAGCCCACCGAGAGGGGGCGAGAATGAGCAGTTCTTC; CDR3aa: CASSPPRGGENEQFF
d_gene: NA; abundance: once; v_gene: TRBV7-2; j_gene: TRBJ1-1; CDR3nt: TGTGCCAGCAGCCCGACATACACTGAAGCTTTCTTT; CDR3aa: CASSPTYTEAFF
d_gene: TRBD2; abundance: NA; v_gene: TRBV5-1; j_gene: TRBJ2-7; CDR3nt: TGCGCCAGCAGCTTGCAACCAGCGGGAGGTTCGTCGTACGAGCAGTACTTC; CDR3aa: CASSLQPAGGSSYEQYF
d_gene: NA; abundance: NA; v_gene: TRBV7-2; j_gene: TRBJ2-2; CDR3nt: TGTGCCAGCAGCTTCGGGGGGCTGGACACCGGGGAGCTGTTTTTT; CDR3aa: CASSFGGLDTGELFF
d_gene: NA; abundance: NA; v_gene: TRBV7-8; j_gene: TRBJ1-3; CDR3nt: TGTGCCAGCAGCTCGGGGAGGGCCTCTGGAAACACCATATATTTT; CDR3aa: CASSSGRASGNTIYF
d_gene: NA; abundance: few; v_gene: TRBV7-8; j_gene: TRBJ1-4; CDR3nt: TGTGCCAGCAGCTTTCCCGGCCCGACAGGTGAAAAACTGTTTTTT; CDR3aa: CASSFPGPTGEKLFF
d_gene: NA; abundance: NA; v_gene: TRBV9; j_gene: TRBJ1-6; CDR3nt: TGTGCCAGCAGCTCGCAGGGCGCTAATTCACCCCTCCACTTT; CDR3aa: CASSSQGANSPLHF
d_gene: TRBD2; abundance: NA; v_gene: TRBV19; j_gene: TRBJ2-5; CDR3nt: TGTGCCAGTAGTACCCATGGACTAGCGGGGGCTTCGGAGACCCAGTACTTC; CDR3aa: CASSTHGLAGASETQYF
d_gene: NA; abundance: NA; v_gene: TRBV16; j_gene: TRBJ1-2; CDR3nt: TGTGCCAGCAGCCAATTCGGGAGGGCCGGTGGCTACACCTTC; CDR3aa: CASSQFGRAGGYTF
d_gene: NA; abundance: few; v_gene: TRBV19; j_gene: TRBJ1-5; CDR3nt: TGTGCCAGTAGTATCCGTCAAACTTATGCGCCCCAGCATTTT; CDR3aa: CASSIRQTYAPQHF
d_gene: TRBD1; abundance: NA; v_gene: TRBV11-2; j_gene: TRBJ1-2; CDR3nt: TGTGCCAGCAGCTTAGCGCAGGGGGCTGGCTACACCTTC; CDR3aa: CASSLAQGAGYTF
d_gene: NA; abundance: NA; v_gene: TRBV9; j_gene: TRBJ2-3; CDR3nt: TGTGCCAGCAGCGTTGGGGCCCCTGTAAGCACAGATACGCAGTATTTT; CDR3aa: CASSVGAPVSTDTQYF
d_gene: NA; abundance: NA; v_gene: TRBV18; j_gene: TRBJ1-6; CDR3nt: TGTGCCAGCTCACTAACAGGGAATTCACCCCTCCACTTT; CDR3aa: CASSLTGNSPLHF
d_gene: TRBD2; abundance: NA; v_gene: TRBV2; j_gene: TRBJ2-2; CDR3nt: TGTGCCAGCAGTGGGACTAGCGGGAACACCGGGGAGCTGTTTTTT; CDR3aa: CASSGTSGNTGELFF
d_gene: TRBD1; abundance: NA; v_gene: TRBV7-8; j_gene: TRBJ1-5; CDR3nt: TGTGCCAGCAGCTCACGGACAGGGTGGAGACAGCCCCAGCATTTT; CDR3aa: CASSSRTGWRQPQHF
d_gene: NA; abundance: NA; v_gene: TRBV29-1; j_gene: TRBJ1-2; CDR3nt: TGCAGCGTTGAAGGGGTCAGGGGCGGTGGCTACACCTTC; CDR3aa: CSVEGVRGGGYTF
d_gene: NA; abundance: NA; v_gene: TRBV3-1/TRBV3-2; j_gene: TRBJ1-1; CDR3nt: TGTGCCAGCAGCCAAGATACAGGGAACACTGAAGCTTTCTTT; CDR3aa: CASSQDTGNTEAFF
d_gene: NA; abundance: NA; v_gene: TRBV5-1; j_gene: TRBJ1-6; CDR3nt: TGCGCCAGCAGGGGAACAGGAAATTCACCCCTCCACTTT; CDR3aa: CASRGTGNSPLHF
d_gene: NA; abundance: few; v_gene: TRBV7-6; j_gene: TRBJ1-2; CDR3nt: TGTGCCAGCAGTTCGACGGCGGCAAATGACAGGAGAAACTATGGCTACACCTTC; CDR3aa: CASSSTAANDRRNYGYTF
d_gene: TRBD1; abundance: NA; v_gene: TRBV5-8; j_gene: TRBJ1-5; CDR3nt: TGTGCCAGCAGCTTGCTCGACAGGGCCAATCAGCCCCAGCATTTT; CDR3aa: CASSLLDRANQPQHF
d_gene: TRBD1; abundance: NA; v_gene: TRBV24-1; j_gene: TRBJ1-2; CDR3nt: TGTGCCACCAGTGATTCGGACAGGGACGGCTATGGCTACACCTTC; CDR3aa: CATSDSDRDGYGYTF
d_gene: TRBD1; abundance: NA; v_gene: TRBV28; j_gene: TRBJ1-3; CDR3nt: TGTGCCACTCTATCTCAGGGGGCGCCTGGAAACACCATATATTTT; CDR3aa: CATLSQGAPGNTIYF
d_gene: NA; abundance: once; v_gene: TRBV5-1; j_gene: TRBJ2-7; CDR3nt: TGCGCCAGCAGCTTGGCAGCGATCTACGAGCAGTACTTC; CDR3aa: CASSLAAIYEQYF
d_gene: TRBD1; abundance: NA; v_gene: TRBV19; j_gene: TRBJ1-5; CDR3nt: TGTGCCAGTAGTTTCGGACAGGCGGCCTATCAGCCCCAGCATTTT; CDR3aa: CASSFGQAAYQPQHF
d_gene: NA; abundance: NA; v_gene: TRBV28; j_gene: TRBJ1-2; CDR3nt: TGTGCCAGCAGTTTAGACAGTTATGGCTACACCTTC; CDR3aa: CASSLDSYGYTF
d_gene: NA; abundance: NA; v_gene: TRBV6-5; j_gene: TRBJ1-4; CDR3nt: TGTGCCAGCACCGCTGGACTTGAAAAACTGTTTTTT; CDR3aa: CASTAGLEKLFF
d_gene: TRBD1; abundance: NA; v_gene: TRBV27; j_gene: TRBJ2-2; CDR3nt: TGTGCCAGCAGTTGGACAGGGGGAACCGGGGAGCTGTTTTTT; CDR3aa: CASSWTGGTGELFF
d_gene: NA; abundance: once; v_gene: TRBV4-1; j_gene: TRBJ2-3; CDR3nt: TGCGCCAGCAGCCAAGATCCAGGACTCACAGATACGCAGTATTTT; CDR3aa: CASSQDPGLTDTQYF
d_gene: NA; abundance: NA; v_gene: TRBV25-1; j_gene: TRBJ2-7; CDR3nt: TGTGCCAGCAGTGCTCGGGGGGAGCAGTACTTC; CDR3aa: CASSARGEQYF
d_gene: TRBD2; abundance: NA; v_gene: TRBV14; j_gene: TRBJ2-3; CDR3nt: TGTGCCAGCAGCCAAGAGTACAGCGGACTAGCGGGGATTCTATCTGATACGCAGTATTTT; CDR3aa: CASSQEYSGLAGILSDTQYF
d_gene: NA; abundance: NA; v_gene: TRBV7-9; j_gene: TRBJ1-2; CDR3nt: TGTGCCAGCAGCTCGGTCCGACATGGTGGCTACACCTTC; CDR3aa: CASSSVRHGGYTF
d_gene: NA; abundance: NA; v_gene: TRBV19; j_gene: TRBJ2-5; CDR3nt: TGTGCAAGTAGTAGGGTCAGGGAGGCGACCCAGTACTTC; CDR3aa: CASSRVREATQYF
d_gene: NA; abundance: NA; v_gene: TRBV12-3/TRBV12-4; j_gene: TRBJ1-3; CDR3nt: TGTGCCAGCAGTTCTCGCGGGGGAAACACCATATATTTT; CDR3aa: CASSSRGGNTIYF
d_gene: NA; abundance: NA; v_gene: TRBV19; j_gene: TRBJ1-1; CDR3nt: TGTGCCAGTAGTAGTGCAGGGAACACTGAAGCTTTCTTT; CDR3aa: CASSSAGNTEAFF
d_gene: TRBD1; abundance: once; v_gene: TRBV5-1; j_gene: TRBJ1-4; CDR3nt: TGCGCCAGCAGCCCGGACAGGGCCGACAGAAAACTGTTTTTT; CDR3aa: CASSPDRADRKLFF
d_gene: NA; abundance: NA; v_gene: TRBV4-1; j_gene: TRBJ2-1; CDR3nt: TGCGCCAGCAGCCACCATATCGCCGGACAGACGTTCTTC; CDR3aa: CASSHHIAGQTFF
d_gene: NA; abundance: few; v_gene: TRBV5-1; j_gene: TRBJ1-1; CDR3nt: TGCGCCAGCAGCGCCCCCCAGGGGCGGAACACTGAAGCTTTCTTT; CDR3aa: CASSAPQGRNTEAFF
d_gene: NA; abundance: many; v_gene: TRBV4-1; j_gene: TRBJ1-3; CDR3nt: TGCGCCAGCAGCCAAGAAAGGGTCAAGACAGCTAAAGGAAACACCATATATTTT; CDR3aa: CASSQERVKTAKGNTIYF
d_gene: TRBD2; abundance: NA; v_gene: TRBV4-1; j_gene: TRBJ2-3; CDR3nt: TGCGCCAGCAGCCAAGAAACGTCTAGCGGGAGGGCCTGGTCCACAGATACGCAGTATTTT; CDR3aa: CASSQETSSGRAWSTDTQYF
d_gene: NA; abundance: NA; v_gene: TRBV2; j_gene: TRBJ2-5; CDR3nt: TGTGCCAGCAGTGATCAGGGGCGGGAGACCCAGTACTTC; CDR3aa: CASSDQGRETQYF
d_gene: NA; abundance: NA; v_gene: TRBV4-3; j_gene: TRBJ2-2; CDR3nt: TGCGCCAGCAGCCAAGATCGGGGTTCATCGAACACCGGGGAGCTGTTTTTT; CDR3aa: CASSQDRGSSNTGELFF
d_gene: NA; abundance: NA; v_gene: TRBV12-3/TRBV12-4; j_gene: TRBJ2-5; CDR3nt: TGTGCCAGCACCGAGCACCGAGGGACCCAGTACTTC; CDR3aa: CASTEHRGTQYF
d_gene: TRBD2; abundance: NA; v_gene: TRBV27; j_gene: TRBJ2-3; CDR3nt: TGTGCCAGCAGTTTCGGGACTAGAGACACAGATACGCAGTATTTT; CDR3aa: CASSFGTRDTDTQYF
d_gene: TRBD1; abundance: NA; v_gene: TRBV7-6; j_gene: TRBJ2-2; CDR3nt: TGTGCCAGCAGCTCGATACAGGGGGCCGGCACCGGGGAGCTGTTTTTT; CDR3aa: CASSSIQGAGTGELFF
d_gene: TRBD1; abundance: once; v_gene: TRBV4-2; j_gene: TRBJ1-3; CDR3nt: TGTGCCAGCAGCCAAGATAAGACTTGGACAGGGGTCTATCCTGGAAACACCATATATTTT; CDR3aa: CASSQDKTWTGVYPGNTIYF